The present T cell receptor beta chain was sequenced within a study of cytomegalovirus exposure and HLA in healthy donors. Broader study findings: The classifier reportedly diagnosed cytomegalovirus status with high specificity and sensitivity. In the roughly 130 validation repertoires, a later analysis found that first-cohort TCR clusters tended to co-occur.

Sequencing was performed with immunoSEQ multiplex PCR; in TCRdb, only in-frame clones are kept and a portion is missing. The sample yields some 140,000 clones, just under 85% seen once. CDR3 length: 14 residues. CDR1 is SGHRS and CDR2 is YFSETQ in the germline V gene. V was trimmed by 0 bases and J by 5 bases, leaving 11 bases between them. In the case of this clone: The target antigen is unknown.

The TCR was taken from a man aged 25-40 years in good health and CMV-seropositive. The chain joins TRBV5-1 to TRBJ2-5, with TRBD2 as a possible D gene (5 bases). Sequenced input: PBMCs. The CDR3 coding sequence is TGCGCCAGCAGCTTGGGACACAGAGGGGAGACCCAGTACTTC. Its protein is CASSLGHRGETQYF.